This entry is about one TCR beta chain. No antigen is known for it. The data belong to a study of beta chain features in type 1 diabetes. Study summary: Cell yields, gender and age were similar in healthy donors and patients. Analysis included under 120,000,000 sorted cells drawn from all samples.

The authors obtained over 95% purity in all sorted populations. CDR1 PRHDT and CDR2 FYEKMQ come from the germline V gene (reference sequence). The CDR3 extends over 14 amino acids. Trimming shortened V by 5 bases and J by 5 bases, and 14 bases separated the two germline ends. TCRB transcripts that were expressed got sequenced, as all of the isolated RNA had been reverse transcribed. It was found that naive, central memory and regulatory T cell samples averaged about 3.57 million reads. This table comes from immunoSEQ multiplex PCR, and its TCRdb copy is limited to in-frame clones, with some not included. The table records about 660,000 clones, over 12% of them present only once. Study-wide results and caveats: In all four CD4+ subsets, TCRB CDR3 length was significantly, moderately reduced in type 1 diabetes.

Sequencing was performed on naive CD4+ T cells from blood. The chain links TRBV13 to TRBJ2-3; no firm D call. The sequence came from a man aged 18 to 30 with type 1 diabetes. CDR3 DNA sequence: TGTGCCAGCAGCCCGCGAGAGACCCTAGATACGCAGTATTTT. Protein sequence: CASSPRETLDTQYF.